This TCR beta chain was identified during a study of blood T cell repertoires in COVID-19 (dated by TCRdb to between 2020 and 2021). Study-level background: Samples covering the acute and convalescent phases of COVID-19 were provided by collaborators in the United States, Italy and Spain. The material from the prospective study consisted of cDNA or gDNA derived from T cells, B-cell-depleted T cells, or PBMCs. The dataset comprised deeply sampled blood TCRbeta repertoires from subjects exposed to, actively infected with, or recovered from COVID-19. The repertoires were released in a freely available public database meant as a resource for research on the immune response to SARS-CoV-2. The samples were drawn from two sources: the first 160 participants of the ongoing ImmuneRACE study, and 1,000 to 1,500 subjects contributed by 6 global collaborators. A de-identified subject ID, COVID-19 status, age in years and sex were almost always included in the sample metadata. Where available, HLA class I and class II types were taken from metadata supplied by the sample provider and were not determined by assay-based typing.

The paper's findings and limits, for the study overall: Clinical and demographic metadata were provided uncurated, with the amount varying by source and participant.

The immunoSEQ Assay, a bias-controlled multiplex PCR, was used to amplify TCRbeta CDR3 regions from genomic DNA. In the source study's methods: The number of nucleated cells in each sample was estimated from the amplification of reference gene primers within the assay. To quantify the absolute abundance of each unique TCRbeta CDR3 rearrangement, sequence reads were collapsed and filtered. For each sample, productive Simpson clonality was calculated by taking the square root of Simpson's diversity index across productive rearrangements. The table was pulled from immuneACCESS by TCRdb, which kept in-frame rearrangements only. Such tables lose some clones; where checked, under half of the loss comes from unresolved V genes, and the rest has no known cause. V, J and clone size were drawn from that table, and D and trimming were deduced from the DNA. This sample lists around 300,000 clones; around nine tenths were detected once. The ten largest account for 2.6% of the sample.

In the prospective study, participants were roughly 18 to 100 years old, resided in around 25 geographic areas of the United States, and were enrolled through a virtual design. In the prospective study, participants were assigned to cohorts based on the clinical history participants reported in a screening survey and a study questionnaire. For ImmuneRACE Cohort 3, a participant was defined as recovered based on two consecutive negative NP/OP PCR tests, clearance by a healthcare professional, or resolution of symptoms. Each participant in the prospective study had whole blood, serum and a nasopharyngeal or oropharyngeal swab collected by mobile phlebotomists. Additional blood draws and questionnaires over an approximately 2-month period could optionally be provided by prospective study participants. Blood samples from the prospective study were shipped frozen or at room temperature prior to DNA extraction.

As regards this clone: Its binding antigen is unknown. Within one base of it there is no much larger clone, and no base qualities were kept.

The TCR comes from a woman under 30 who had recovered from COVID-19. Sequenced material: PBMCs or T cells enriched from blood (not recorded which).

The sequenced DNA: TGTGCCAGCAGCTCGCGCTTCGGGGACTCCTACAATGAGCAGTTCTTC. This yields the protein CASSSRFGDSYNEQFF. This sequence uses TRBV11-2 and TRBJ2-1, and perhaps TRBD2 as D gene, on 5 matching bases. Deletion took 4 bases off V and 0 bases off J, with a span of 13 bases between the germline ends. CDR1 and CDR2 are drawn from the germline V gene: SGHAT, FQNNGV. Counted from cysteine to phenylalanine, this CDR3 has 16 amino acids. Only the CDR3 DNA stays, 48 bases, in frame from base 1.